The clone carrying this T cell receptor (beta chain) was found many times. The sample comes from a study of T cells after posttransplantation cyclophosphamide. Germline-derived CDR1 and CDR2 are ENHRY and SYGVKD. V lost 6 bases, J lost 5 bases, and 13 bases lay in between. The CDR3 is made up of 13 amino acids. Here immunoSEQ multiplex PCR was the method, and the copy in TCRdb shows in-frame clones only, minus some. This sample carries more than 7,000 clones, none of them present only once. Busulfan-fludarabine conditioning, marrow transplant, and cyclophosphamide on days +3 and +4 were administered. The sample consisted of PBMCs, taken roughly 350 days after allogeneic stem cell transplant with posttransplant cyclophosphamide. The TCR sequence derives from a male patient aged 50 to 59 who received an allogeneic stem cell transplant from a related donor and was CMV-positive. The graft donor may have given rise to some T cells. The chain links TRBV10-3 to TRBJ2-5; a weak D match, TRBD2 (5 bases). DNA of the CDR3: TGTGCCATCAGCACCAAACTAGGGGAGACCCAGTACTTC. It specifies CAISTKLGETQYF.